These T cell receptor beta chains were read from a single sample in a study of blood T cell repertoires in COVID-19. Using immunoSEQ multiplex PCR, the repertoire was profiled, and TCRdb retains in-frame clones only, with some absent. The sample lists over 150,000 clones; roughly 84% were seen once. Material: PBMCs or T cells enriched from blood (not recorded which). These receptors were obtained from a woman in her 30s who had recovered from COVID-19. CDR3s include the opening cysteine and the closing phenylalanine or tryptophan. The D gene is left open where the match is weak. Clone size is given for some rows only: seen once, a few or many times, or a class if the clone is expanded.

d_gene,abundance,v_gene,j_gene,CDR3aa,CDR3nt
NA,NA,TRBV28,TRBJ2-7,CASSGGPSRVYEQYF,TGTGCCAGCAGTGGTGGCCCTAGCCGCGTCTACGAGCAGTACTTC
NA,few,TRBV7-9,TRBJ2-7,CASSLLGTVEYF,TGTGCCAGCAGCTTATTGGGGACTGTTGAGTACTTC
TRBD2,NA,TRBV18,TRBJ2-5,CASSPETSGAETQYF,TGTGCCAGCTCACCAGAAACTAGCGGCGCAGAGACCCAGTACTTC
NA,NA,TRBV7-2,TRBJ2-1,CASSRGHPIGQFF,TGTGCCAGCAGCCGCGGACACCCGATTGGGCAGTTCTTC
NA,NA,TRBV6-2/TRBV6-3,TRBJ2-2,CASSSTVGTGELFF,TGTGCCAGCAGTTCTACGGTTGGCACCGGGGAGCTGTTTTTT
TRBD2,NA,TRBV19,TRBJ2-6,CASSIGLAGHSGANVLTF,TGTGCCAGTAGTATAGGCCTAGCGGGACACTCTGGGGCCAACGTCCTGACTTTC
NA,NA,TRBV28,TRBJ1-5,CASSSRGSMKAGAQPQHF,TGTGCCAGCAGTTCGCGGGGATCTATGAAGGCGGGCGCTCAGCCCCAGCATTTT
NA,NA,TRBV7-9,TRBJ1-3,CASSLVGETKLSGNTIYF,TGTGCCAGCAGCTTAGTCGGGGAAACGAAACTCTCTGGAAACACCATATATTTT
TRBD2,NA,TRBV5-4,TRBJ2-1,CASSTLAGPGNEQFF,TGTGCCAGCAGCACACTAGCGGGACCTGGGAATGAGCAGTTCTTC
NA,NA,TRBV19,TRBJ1-4,CASSIDGGAVEKLFF,TGTGCCAGTAGTATAGACGGGGGGGCAGTCGAAAAACTGTTTTTT
TRBD1,NA,TRBV6-5,TRBJ1-1,CASRPDRGGHTEAFF,TGTGCCAGCAGACCCGACAGGGGAGGGCACACTGAAGCTTTCTTT
TRBD2,NA,TRBV15,TRBJ2-3,CATMQGAAGPRAQYF,TGTGCCACCATGCAGGGTGCAGCGGGACCCAGAGCGCAGTATTTT
TRBD1,NA,TRBV2,TRBJ1-1,CASSGGGGRTEAFF,TGTGCCAGCAGCGGAGGAGGGGGCCGTACTGAAGCTTTCTTT
TRBD2,NA,TRBV18,TRBJ2-1,CASSLGASGNEQFF,TGTGCCAGCTCACTAGGGGCTAGCGGCAATGAGCAGTTCTTC
NA,NA,TRBV5-6,TRBJ1-3,CASSGTREAGNTIYF,TGTGCCAGCAGCGGAACAAGGGAGGCTGGAAACACCATATATTTT
NA,NA,TRBV7-8,TRBJ2-1,CASGGLGVGEQFF,TGTGCCAGCGGGGGACTGGGGGTTGGGGAGCAGTTCTTC
TRBD1,NA,TRBV20-1,TRBJ2-1,CSASDTGTGDGTEQFF,TGCAGTGCTAGTGATACCGGGACAGGGGATGGTACTGAGCAGTTCTTC
NA,NA,TRBV6-7,TRBJ1-5,CAIPTGGNQPQHF,TGTGCCATCCCTACCGGGGGCAATCAGCCCCAGCATTTT
NA,once,TRBV5-1,TRBJ2-6,CASSLGRVDLSGANVLTF,TGCGCCAGCAGCTTGGGCAGGGTGGATCTCTCTGGGGCCAACGTCCTGACTTTC
NA,NA,TRBV3-1/TRBV3-2,TRBJ1-6,CASSPHEGGSYNSPLHF,TGTGCCAGCAGCCCACACGAGGGCGGTTCCTATAATTCACCCCTCCACTTT
TRBD1,NA,TRBV7-9,TRBJ1-5,CASSLAGGPNQPQHF,TGTGCCAGCAGCTTAGCAGGGGGCCCGAATCAGCCCCAGCATTTT
TRBD2,NA,TRBV10-3,TRBJ2-5,CAISSGTSGQETQYF,TGTGCCATCAGTTCCGGGACTAGCGGGCAAGAGACCCAGTACTTC
TRBD1,NA,TRBV5-6,TRBJ2-1,CASTQDREPYREQFF,TGTGCCAGCACCCAAGACAGGGAGCCCTACAGGGAGCAGTTCTTC
NA,few,TRBV28,TRBJ1-5,CASTSRGNNQPQHF,TGTGCCAGCACCTCCAGGGGAAACAATCAGCCCCAGCATTTT
TRBD1,NA,TRBV27,TRBJ1-2,CASSPRTPGGAHGYTF,TGTGCCAGCAGTCCACGAACTCCAGGGGGCGCGCATGGCTACACCTTC
NA,NA,TRBV28,TRBJ2-4,CASRLQGPLAKNIQYF,TGTGCCAGCAGGCTACAGGGACCCCTAGCCAAAAACATTCAGTACTTC
NA,NA,TRBV18,TRBJ1-2,CASSPREGSRYGYTF,TGTGCCAGCTCACCCCGGGAAGGGTCTCGCTATGGCTACACCTTC
NA,NA,TRBV28,TRBJ1-2,CASSQSRGGDLYGYTF,TGTGCCAGCAGTCAGTCAAGAGGGGGGGACCTATATGGCTACACCTTC
TRBD2,once,TRBV11-2,TRBJ2-3,CASSTYMGLAGGSDTQYF,TGTGCCAGCAGCACTTATATGGGACTAGCGGGGGGGTCAGATACGCAGTATTTT
NA,once,TRBV11-3,TRBJ2-3,CASSLGQTDTQYF,TGTGCCAGCAGCTTAGGACAAACAGATACGCAGTATTTT
TRBD2,NA,TRBV2,TRBJ2-3,CASRNLPGGSDTDTQYF,TGTGCCAGCAGAAATCTCCCGGGGGGGAGTGACACAGATACGCAGTATTTT
NA,few,TRBV2,TRBJ1-5,CASSGLINQPQHF,TGTGCCAGCAGTGGACTGATCAATCAGCCCCAGCATTTT
TRBD1,NA,TRBV2,TRBJ1-1,CASRDRGYTEAFF,TGTGCCAGCAGGGACAGGGGCTACACTGAAGCTTTCTTT
TRBD1,once,TRBV9,TRBJ2-5,CASSASPQGAQETQYF,TGTGCCAGCAGCGCCTCCCCACAGGGGGCCCAAGAGACCCAGTACTTC
NA,NA,TRBV4-2,TRBJ1-4,CASSQGPPGANEKLFF,TGTGCCAGCAGCCAAGGCCCCCCTGGAGCTAATGAAAAACTGTTTTTT
TRBD2,once,TRBV7-6,TRBJ2-7,CASSLGEGLDSYEQYF,TGTGCCAGCAGCTTAGGGGAGGGACTAGACTCCTACGAGCAGTACTTC
TRBD2,NA,TRBV6-5,TRBJ2-3,CASSYLLAGATDTQYF,TGTGCCAGCAGTTACTTGCTAGCGGGAGCCACAGATACGCAGTATTTT
NA,NA,TRBV4-1,TRBJ1-2,CASSLTDGGAVGANYGYTF,TGCGCCAGCAGCCTCACCGATGGGGGCGCCGTTGGAGCTAACTATGGCTACACCTTC
NA,NA,TRBV5-1,TRBJ1-3,CASSLDLAGDTIYF,TGCGCCAGCAGCTTGGATCTCGCGGGGGACACCATATATTTT
NA,NA,TRBV5-6,TRBJ1-2,CASSLVQGGGYTF,TGTGCCAGCAGCTTGGTACAGGGCGGTGGCTACACCTTC
TRBD2,once,TRBV7-9,TRBJ2-3,CASSRLAGSTDTQYF,TGTGCCAGCAGCCGACTAGCGGGTAGCACAGATACGCAGTATTTT
NA,NA,TRBV4-1,TRBJ1-2,CASSQVPTAINNYGYTF,TGCGCCAGCAGCCAAGTCCCGACAGCTATAAACAACTATGGCTACACCTTC
NA,NA,TRBV5-1,TRBJ1-1,CASRWTSMNTEAFF,TGCGCCAGCAGGTGGACAAGCATGAACACTGAAGCTTTCTTT
NA,NA,TRBV12-3/TRBV12-4,TRBJ1-1,CASRADGNTEAFF,TGTGCCAGCAGAGCGGACGGGAACACTGAAGCTTTCTTT
NA,NA,TRBV9,TRBJ2-5,CASSTGTQRETQYF,TGTGCCAGCAGCACCGGGACACAGAGAGAGACCCAGTACTTC
TRBD1,NA,TRBV30,TRBJ1-1,CAWTMDRVPSAFF,TGTGCCTGGACGATGGACAGGGTTCCCTCAGCTTTCTTT
NA,NA,TRBV24-1,TRBJ1-1,CATSKGYGRVAEAFF,TGTGCCACCAGTAAAGGTTACGGGCGGGTGGCTGAAGCTTTCTTT
NA,NA,TRBV7-8,TRBJ1-5,CASSLALGGSNQPQHF,TGTGCCAGCAGCTTAGCGCTAGGAGGGAGCAATCAGCCCCAGCATTTT
NA,NA,TRBV2,TRBJ1-2,CASRTTDTRNGYTF,TGTGCCAGCAGGACGACGGACACTCGAAATGGCTACACCTTC
TRBD1,NA,TRBV28,TRBJ1-5,CASIKGGASQPQHF,TGTGCCAGCATTAAAGGGGGCGCGAGTCAGCCCCAGCATTTT
NA,NA,TRBV19,TRBJ2-3,CASSIVQDTGQYF,TGTGCCAGTAGTATAGTACAGGATACCGGGCAGTATTTT
NA,NA,TRBV5-1,TRBJ1-1,CASSRQDNTEAFF,TGCGCCAGCAGCCGACAGGATAACACTGAAGCTTTCTTT
TRBD2,NA,TRBV7-7,TRBJ2-2,CASSLGLAGGPAGELFF,TGTGCTAGCAGCTTAGGACTAGCGGGAGGGCCGGCCGGGGAGCTGTTTTTT
TRBD1,NA,TRBV11-2,TRBJ1-1,CASSPGDRVNTEAFF,TGTGCCAGCAGCCCCGGCGACAGGGTGAACACTGAAGCTTTCTTT
TRBD1,NA,TRBV19,TRBJ1-2,CASSTGQGSGRGYTF,TGTGCCAGTAGTACCGGACAGGGATCGGGTAGAGGCTACACCTTC
NA,once,TRBV13,TRBJ1-2,CASSLEGVRGGYTF,TGTGCCAGCAGCTTAGAGGGGGTCCGGGGTGGCTACACCTTC
TRBD2,NA,TRBV4-2,TRBJ2-1,CASSQDAGGPYNEQFF,TGTGCCAGCAGCCAAGATGCGGGAGGGCCCTACAATGAGCAGTTCTTC
TRBD1,NA,TRBV7-9,TRBJ2-1,CASSSGTGRATYNEQFF,TGTGCCAGCAGTTCCGGGACAGGGAGAGCTACCTACAATGAGCAGTTCTTC
NA,NA,TRBV4-2,TRBJ1-3,CASSLSQGFSGNTIYF,TGTGCCAGCAGCCTTTCGCAGGGTTTTTCTGGAAACACCATATATTTT
NA,NA,TRBV3-1/TRBV3-2,TRBJ1-2,CASSQWTVGLDYGYTF,TGTGCCAGCAGCCAATGGACAGTGGGGCTAGACTATGGCTACACCTTC